The table lists the clone carrying this T cell receptor beta chain with a few counts. TCRdb used MiXCR to reprocess the RT-PCR reads, holding one entry per CDR3 protein. Of approximately 170,000 distinct CDR3 sequences listed, 30% are singletons. The data were taken from a study of patients and donors after allogeneic stem cell transplantation. The germline V gene encodes CDR1 SGHTA and CDR2 FQGNSA. The V and J ends lost 0 bases and 5 bases, in that order; junction bases with no gene match: 8. CDR3 length: 16 residues. The sequence was collected from a human donor who was either an allogeneic HSCT recipient or a stem cell or donor lymphocyte infusion donor (not recorded which). It is not recorded whose cells these are; they may come from a transplant donor. The rearrangement links TRBV7-2 to TRBJ2-5; 8 bases fit TRBD2. The source material was blood, either unsorted or a sorted T cell fraction (not recorded which). The CDR3 sequence is CASSLASGLGVETQYF. CDR3 nucleotide sequence: TGTGCCAGCAGCTTAGCGTCGGGACTAGGGGTTGAGACCCAGTACTTC.